The next 25 T cell receptor beta chains were all read from a single sample in a study of identical twins. One entry per CDR3 protein results from TCRdb running MiXCR on the 5' RACE reads. The repertoire holds 450,000 or so distinct CDR3 sequences, roughly a quarter seen once, with approximately 2.9% in the top ten. These data also featured in a second study, about T cells expressing NK-cell markers.

Sequenced sample: CD4+ T cells sorted from blood. Receptors were obtained from a woman between 18 and 29 years old in good health.

V gene TRBV7-9 combines with J gene TRBJ2-2, with TRBD1 matching over 7 bases. The CDR3 contains 15 residues. Trimming removed 5 bases from V and 5 bases from J; junction bases left unmatched: 8. CDR1 is SEHNR and CDR2 is FQNEAQ in the germline V gene (reference sequence). CDR3 bases: TGTGCCAGCAGCCCAGGGACAGCCGTAACCGGGGAGCTGTTTTTT. As protein: CASSPGTAVTGELFF.

This clonotype was detected a few times. This sequence joins TRBV12-3 or TRBV12-4 and TRBJ2-3; D possibly corresponds to TRBD2 (7 bases). Trimming stripped 4 bases from V and 5 bases from J, with 16 bases between. This CDR3 is built from 15 residues. CDR3 DNA sequence: TGTGCCAGCAGTTCCATCGGGGGGCTGGGAGATACGCAGTATTTT. Translation gives CASSSIGGLGDTQYF.

This clonotype showed up just a few times. The chain links TRBV5-1 to TRBJ2-3; D is undetermined. The CDR3 is made up of 16 amino acids. Germline V gives CDR1 SGHRS, CDR2 YFSETQ. V was cut by 0 bases and J by 2 bases, with 13 bases left in between. CDR3 amino acids: CASSLGAIAYTDTQYF. In nucleotides, the CDR3 is TGCGCCAGCAGCTTGGGAGCCATCGCTTACACAGATACGCAGTATTTT.

The V call is TRBV5-1, the J call TRBJ2-2; D is tentatively TRBD1 or TRBD2 (5 bases each). Deletions cut 0 bases from V and 4 bases from J, with 10 bases between. CDR3 size: 15 residues. Germline values: CDR1 SGHRS, CDR2 YFSETQ. The CDR3 here is CASSLVGVSTGELFF. The CDR3 region has the DNA TGCGCCAGCAGCTTGGTGGGGGTGAGCACCGGGGAGCTGTTTTTT.

This clonotype was picked up a small number of times. The rearrangement uses TRBV6-6 and TRBJ2-1; 10 nucleotides match TRBD2. V was clipped by 8 bases and J by 7 bases; unmatched bases: 5. The CDR3 runs to 13 residues. Germline-derived CDR1 and CDR2 are MNHNY and SVGAGI (reference sequence). The CDR3, as DNA: TGTGCCAGCCTCCTAGCGGGAGTTAATGAGCAGTTCTTC. Its translation is CASLLAGVNEQFF.

This clonotype has at least ten counts. The V and J genes are TRBV6-5 and TRBJ2-7, with D hard to call. This CDR3 is built from 11 residues. Per germline, CDR1 MNHEY and CDR2 SVGAGI. Trimming took 0 bases from V and 6 from J, leaving 3 bases between them. The CDR3 DNA follows: TGTGCCAGCAGTTACTCTGGCGAGCAGTACTTC. This gives the protein CASSYSGEQYF.

This clonotype was found once. J is TRBJ2-4 and V is TRBV12-3 or TRBV12-4, with D perhaps TRBD1 or TRBD2 (5 bases each). The V gene lost 2 bases and the J gene lost 6 bases, with 11 bases spanning the gap. This CDR3 is built from 14 residues. The CDR3 sequence: CASSLIAGRNIQYF. CDR3 bases: TGTGCCAGCAGTTTAATTGCAGGGAGAAACATTCAGTACTTC.

The CDR3 DNA reads as TGCGCCAGCAGCCTGGGCCGGCCCTATGGCTACACCTTC. This codes for CASSLGRPYGYTF. The V call is TRBV5-1, the J call TRBJ1-2; D gene ambiguous. Trimming stripped 4 bases from V and 4 bases from J, with 11 bases between. Germline CDR1 reads SGHRS; CDR2 reads YFSETQ. The CDR3 length is 13 residues.

This clonotype was found a few times. The J gene is TRBJ2-5, the V gene TRBV6-5; 14 bases line up with TRBD2. V lost 2 bases and J lost 3; bases outside the gene matches: 8. This CDR3 contains 18 residues. Germline V gene data show CDR1 as MNHEY and CDR2 as SVGAGI. The CDR3 DNA reads TGTGCCAGCAGTTACCTCCCTCCGGGACTAGCGGGGGAAGAGACCCAGTACTTC. Translation gives CASSYLPPGLAGEETQYF.

This rearrangement joins TRBV9 to TRBJ2-7; D is uncertain. In germline, CDR1 is SGDLS, CDR2 YYNGEE. V lost 0 bases to trimming and J lost 6 bases, with 7 bases between them. The CDR3 covers 12 residues. The CDR3 region is CASSVALGEQYF. The CDR3 bases are TGTGCCAGCAGCGTAGCTCTTGGCGAGCAGTACTTC. The whole variable domain, remainder taken from reference TRBV9 and TRBJ2-7, is DSGVTQTPKHLITATGQRVTLRCSPRSGDLSVYWYQQSLDQGLQFLIQYYNGEERAKGNILERFSAQQFPDLHSELNLSSLELGDSALYFCASSVALGEQYFGPGTRLTVT.

A few counts support this clonotype. The J gene is TRBJ1-1, the V gene TRBV5-5; tentative D call: TRBD1 (6 bases). V shed 1 base and J shed 6 bases, with 10 bases lying between them. Germline assignment: CDR1 SGHKS and CDR2 YYEKEE (reference sequence). The CDR3 has 13 residues. The CDR3 is CASSLTGKAEAFF. In DNA form, the CDR3 reads TGTGCCAGCAGCTTGACAGGGAAGGCTGAAGCTTTCTTT.

This clonotype was seen only a few times. This chain uses TRBV7-2 with TRBJ2-7; possible D gene TRBD2, 6 bases. Germline V lookup: CDR1 SGHTA, CDR2 FQGNSA. The CDR3 length is 12 residues. Trimming cost V 8 bases and J 3 bases, with 11 bases left between them. CDR3 amino acids: CASAGHFYEQYF. In nucleotides, the CDR3 is TGTGCCAGCGCGGGGCATTTCTACGAGCAGTACTTC.

The V and J genes are TRBV6-1 and TRBJ1-1; D is uncertain. This CDR3 is built from 13 residues. With 11 bases removed from V and 0 bases from J, the gap between germline ends came to 13 bases. Germline V gene lookup returns CDR1 MNHNS and CDR2 SASEGT. The DNA for the CDR3 is TGTGCCGCCCAGACGGGTATGAACACTGAAGCTTTCTTT. Translating it yields CAAQTGMNTEAFF.

This clonotype was counted many times. CDR3 amino acids: CSAMGQGRYNEQFF. The CDR3 DNA reads TGCAGTGCGATGGGACAGGGCCGATACAATGAGCAGTTCTTC. V and J are TRBV20-1 and TRBJ2-1; TRBD1 matches 9 bases. This CDR3 region has 14 residues. The germline CDR1 and CDR2 sequences are DFQATT and SNEGSKA (reference sequence). The J segment lost 4 bases and the V segment lost 6 bases, leaving 7 bases of the junction unmatched.

Many counts were recorded for this clonotype. The V and J genes are TRBV6-5 and TRBJ2-5; D perhaps matches TRBD1 (6 bases). The CDR3 extends over 12 amino acids. The V and J ends lost 5 bases and 2 bases respectively, with 6 bases between them. Germline V gene lookup returns CDR1 MNHEY and CDR2 SVGAGI. The CDR3 DNA sequence: TGTGCCAGCAGTCAGGGGCAAGAGACCCAGTACTTC. The encoded protein is CASSQGQETQYF.

This chain uses TRBV5-8 with TRBJ2-1, with D tentatively TRBD2 (6 bases). Germline V gene lookup returns CDR1 SGHTS and CDR2 YDEGEE. The ends were cut back, 4 bases at V and 10 bases at J, with 21 bases in the middle. The CDR3 is made up of 15 amino acids. CDR3 bases: TGTGCCAGCAGCGGACGCCGGGCCTCAGGGAGGGAGCAGTTCTTC. It is translated as CASSGRRASGREQFF.

The V gene is TRBV12-3 or TRBV12-4, the J gene TRBJ2-3, with D unresolved. The CDR3 sequence is 13 residues long. The V gene lost 7 bases and the J gene lost 8 bases, with 16 bases spanning the gap. CDR3: CASTIRTPGTQYF. CDR3 coding DNA: TGTGCCAGCACCATCCGGACGCCGGGTACGCAGTATTTT.

CDR3 DNA sequence: TGCAGTGCTAGAGATCCCGGACAGCGCACAGATACGCAGTATTTT. Protein sequence: CSARDPGQRTDTQYF. The chain couples TRBV20-1 to TRBJ2-3, with a weak D call TRBD1 (6 bases). CDR1 is DFQATT, CDR2 SNEGSKA, per germline (reference sequence). V lost 0 bases to trimming and J lost 1 base, with 11 bases between them. The CDR3 contains 15 residues.

This clonotype was detected only a few times. The chain carries TRBV24-1 and TRBJ2-7; 11 positions match TRBD1. The CDR3 consists of 14 residues. Germline trimming cut 7 bases from V and 5 bases from J; bases unmatched to any gene: 6. Per germline, CDR1 KGHDR and CDR2 SFDVKD. The CDR3 bases are TGTGCCACCAGCCCGGGACAGGGGGACCACGAGCAGTACTTC. Translation gives CATSPGQGDHEQYF.

The chain couples TRBV7-3 to TRBJ2-3; tentatively, D is TRBD1 (5 bases). Germline V gives CDR1 SGHTA, CDR2 FQGTGA. V was trimmed by 2 bases and J by 2 bases, leaving 11 bases between them. The CDR3 has 15 residues. The CDR3 loop reads CASSLGPGLTDTQYF. The CDR3 region has the DNA TGTGCCAGCAGCTTAGGCCCAGGGCTCACAGATACGCAGTATTTT.

In nucleotides, the CDR3 is TGTGCCAGCTCACCAACACAGGATAGTGAGCAGTTCTTC. The encoded protein is CASSPTQDSEQFF. This chain connects TRBV18 to TRBJ2-1, with TRBD1 as a possible D gene (5 bases). The V end lost 2 bases, the J end lost 9 bases, and 11 bases lay between the germline ends. Looked up from germline, CDR1 is KGHSH and CDR2 is LQKENI. This CDR3 has 13 residues.

The chain couples TRBV5-1 to TRBJ1-1; D is undetermined. The CDR3 spans 15 residues. The germline V and J ends were trimmed by 4 bases and 4 bases, with 17 bases remaining between them. Germline V CDR1 and CDR2: SGHRS, YFSETQ. The CDR3 bases are TGCGCCAGCAGCGGAGAGGGTTTGGCGGTCACTGAAGCTTTCTTT. It yields the protein CASSGEGLAVTEAFF.

The genes are TRBV12-3 or TRBV12-4 and TRBJ1-3; D not resolved. The CDR3 consists of 12 residues. V lost 3 bases to trimming and J lost 3 bases, with 3 bases between them. The CDR3, as DNA: TGTGCCAGCAGTTTTTTTGGAAACACCATATATTTT. Translation gives CASSFFGNTIYF.

The V and J genes are TRBV20-1 and TRBJ2-5; no clear D. The CDR3 sequence is 11 residues long. Germline CDR1 is DFQATT and CDR2 is SNEGSKA (reference sequence). Trimming removed 5 bases at V and 5 bases at J, with 9 bases between. In DNA form, the CDR3 reads TGCAGTGCTGACGTATTCGAGACCCAGTACTTC. The encoded protein is CSADVFETQYF.

The V and J genes are TRBV25-1 and TRBJ2-7; TRBD1 might be the D (6 bases). The CDR3 spans 12 residues. V was clipped by 8 bases and J by 4 bases, with 12 bases between them. Germline assignment: CDR1 MGHDK and CDR2 SYGVNS. The CDR3 here is CASHDQGYEQYF. The DNA of the CDR3 is TGTGCCAGCCACGACCAGGGGTACGAGCAGTACTTC.